This T cell receptor (beta chain) stems from a study of OX40 agonist ivuxolimab in advanced cancers. Study overall: Dose-escalation patients had hepatocellular carcinoma, melanoma, renal cell or head and neck cancer.

Sequencing was performed with immunoSEQ multiplex PCR; in TCRdb, only in-frame clones are kept and a portion is missing. This table holds roughly 28,000 clones, approximately 93% found once. Germline V CDR1 and CDR2: SGHVS, FQNEAQ. Deletions cut 5 bases from V and 5 bases from J, with 10 bases between. The CDR3 spans 12 residues. This specimen was CD4+ or CD8+ T cells sorted from blood, taken in a trial of the OX40 agonist ivuxolimab. J is TRBJ2-7 and V is TRBV7-8; D unresolved. The sequence came from an adult with an advanced solid tumor such as melanoma, head and neck, liver or kidney cancer. CDR3 in amino acids: CASSPLTDEQYF. CDR3 DNA sequence: TGTGCCAGCAGCCCCCTCACCGACGAGCAGTACTTC.